The 15 T cell receptor beta chains in this list originate from one sample, sequenced in a study of T-cell memory formation after mild COVID-19 (dated by TCRdb to about 2021). The library came from 5' RACE. Sequenced on an Illumina NovaSeq 6000. Using fastp at Q25 and MiXCR, TCRdb reprocessed the public reads and kept productive beta chains. Records with the same CDR3 protein are collapsed into one entry carrying the most frequent genes and DNA. The sample data list fewer than 700,000 distinct CDR3 sequences, and more than 15% of these were observed just once. The ten top clones hold around 12% of the sample. Sequences were obtained from PBMCs or a T cell subset sorted from them (not recorded which). These receptors all stem from an adult woman who had mild COVID-19 (a few samples of this study predate the infection). The sample titles of this study are shuffled in the database, so cell type and time point are left out; the donor was told from shared clones.

This clonotype was picked up a small number of times. The chain recombines TRBV12-3 or TRBV12-4 with TRBJ1-1; 7 nucleotides match TRBD1. This CDR3 contains 14 residues. V lost 5 bases and J lost 5; bases outside the gene matches: 8. The CDR3 bases are TGTGCCAGCAGTCTCGGACAGGACAAAACTGAAGCTTTCTTT. Residues: CASSLGQDKTEAFF.

The J gene is TRBJ1-1, the V gene TRBV9, with D possibly TRBD1 on 6 matching bases. Germline CDR1 SGDLS, CDR2 YYNGEE. This CDR3 region has 15 residues. The V and J ends lost 3 bases and 5 bases respectively, with 17 bases between them. The CDR3, as DNA: TGTGCCAGCAGCGCCAGCGGGGGCTTCGGGACTGAAGCTTTCTTT. This translates into CASSASGGFGTEAFF.

V gene TRBV5-8 combines with J gene TRBJ1-6; 7 bases match TRBD1. Germline V lookup: CDR1 SGHTS, CDR2 YDEGEE. The V segment lost 6 bases and the J segment 9 bases; nucleotides outside the gene matches: 9. This CDR3 is 14 amino acids long. CDR3 nucleotide sequence: TGTGCCAGCAACCTCGGCAGGGGGGGTTCACCCCTCCACTTT. This gives the protein CASNLGRGGSPLHF.

There are a few counts of this clonotype. V usage is TRBV27 and J usage is TRBJ2-2, with TRBD2 identical over 7 bases. J was trimmed by 1 base and V by 1 base; bases with no gene match: 3. The germline gives CDR1 MNHEY, CDR2 SMNVEV (reference sequence). The CDR3 contains 16 residues. The DNA of the CDR3 is TGTGCCAGCAGTTTATTAAGGGAGGGGAACACCGGGGAGCTGTTTTTT. This gives the protein CASSLLREGNTGELFF.

This clonotype was seen more than once but under ten times. This rearrangement joins TRBV7-9 to TRBJ1-1, with 8 nucleotides matching TRBD1. CDR1 is SEHNR and CDR2 is FQNEAQ in the germline V gene (reference sequence). This CDR3 is built from 11 residues. The V segment lost 6 bases and the J segment 10 bases; nucleotides outside the gene matches: 4. CDR3 amino acids: CASSYGQGAFF. CDR3 bases: TGTGCCAGCAGTTACGGACAGGGAGCTTTCTTT. Drawing the rest from reference TRBV7-9 and TRBJ1-1, the complete variable domain is DTGVSQNPRHKITKRGQNVTFRCDPISEHNRLYWYRQTLGQGPEFLTYFQNEAQLEKSRLLSDRFSAERPKGSFSTLEIQRTEQGDSAMYLCASSYGQGAFFGQGTRLTVV.

This clonotype was found a few times. V gene TRBV18 combines with J gene TRBJ1-1, with 8 positions matching TRBD1. This CDR3 comprises 16 residues. Germline trimming cut 4 bases from V and 1 base from J; bases unmatched to any gene: 8. Germline V gives CDR1 KGHSH, CDR2 LQKENI. The CDR3 DNA sequence: TGTGCCAGCTCACAAGGACAGGGCCGTAGGAACACTGAAGCTTTCTTT. Translating it yields CASSQGQGRRNTEAFF. Using reference TRBV18 and TRBJ1-1 for the parts outside the CDR3, the full variable domain is NAGVMQNPRHLVRRRGQEARLRCSPMKGHSHVYWYRQLPEEGLKFMVYLQKENIIDESGMPKERFSAEFPKEGPSILRIQQVVRGDSAAYFCASSQGQGRRNTEAFFGQGTRLTVV.

This clonotype was observed a few times. The chain couples TRBV4-2 to TRBJ1-1; 8 bases match TRBD1. The V and J ends lost 4 bases and 8 bases, in that order; junction bases with no gene match: 3. This CDR3 contains 12 residues. In germline, CDR1 is LGHNA, CDR2 YNFKEQ. CDR3 protein: CASSPRTGEAFF. CDR3 DNA: TGTGCCAGCAGCCCCCGGACAGGGGAAGCTTTCTTT.

The sample holds a few counts of this clonotype. The J gene is TRBJ2-2, the V gene TRBV7-2; D is uncertain. This CDR3 contains 14 residues. V was trimmed by 5 bases and J by 2 bases, leaving 9 bases between them. Germline V lookup: CDR1 SGHTA, CDR2 FQGNSA. DNA for the CDR3: TGTGCCAGCAGCAGCTACACAAACACCGGGGAGCTGTTTTTT. Translating it yields CASSSYTNTGELFF.

With regard to this clonotype: The junction departs from germline at one end; a sequencing error may be responsible. V usage is TRBV11-2 and J usage is TRBJ2-1; 7 bases are shared with TRBD2. The CDR3 contains 16 residues. Germline V gene lookup returns CDR1 SGHAT and CDR2 FQNNGV. This CDR3 is CASSPRGGSTHNEQFF. CDR3 DNA: TGTGCTAGCAGCCCCCGGGGCGGGAGTACCCACAATGAGCAGTTCTTC.

This clonotype was counted between two and nine times. This chain joins TRBV7-9 and TRBJ2-2; D ambiguous. V was shortened by 1 base and J by 9 bases, with 9 bases between the two germline ends. This CDR3 is built from 13 residues. Germline V gene sequence: CDR1 SEHNR, CDR2 FQNEAQ (reference sequence). The CDR3 nucleotides are TGTGCCAGCAGCTTAGTGGGGTCCCGGGAGCTGTTTTTT. Protein: CASSLVGSRELFF.

In this sample, this clonotype turned up a few times. This chain connects TRBV29-1 to TRBJ2-7; D is unclear. This CDR3 is built from 11 residues. Germline lookup yields CDR1 SQVTM and CDR2 ANQGSEA. The V end lost 4 bases, the J end lost 5 bases, and 9 bases lay between the germline ends. The CDR3 is CSVAAYHEQYF. The CDR3 nucleotides are TGCAGCGTTGCCGCCTACCACGAGCAGTACTTC.

The rearrangement links TRBV4-1 to TRBJ2-3; D possibly uses TRBD1 or TRBD2 (5 bases each). The germline V gene has CDR1 MGHRA and CDR2 YSYEKL. Trimming took off 4 bases at V and 0 bases at J, with 14 bases between the two ends. This CDR3 is 16 amino acids long. CDR3 nucleotides: TGCGCCAGCAGCCGGGGACGCATCGAGAGCACAGATACGCAGTATTTT. Amino acids: CASSRGRIESTDTQYF.

There are a few counts of this clonotype. This rearrangement joins TRBV6-1 to TRBJ2-2; tentatively, D is TRBD2 (5 bases). CDR1 and CDR2 (germline): MNHNS, SASEGT. The V gene lost 9 bases and the J gene lost 5 bases, with 22 bases spanning the gap. The CDR3 covers 16 residues. CDR3 sequence (DNA): TGTGCCAGTCTCGGAAGGGCAGGCCGGAGGACCGGGGAGCTGTTTTTT. This encodes CASLGRAGRRTGELFF.

This chain joins TRBV5-4 and TRBJ2-1; TRBD2 agrees at 8 bases. Germline V gene data show CDR1 as SGHNT and CDR2 as YYREEE (reference sequence). The V segment lost 4 bases and the J segment 5 bases; nucleotides outside the gene matches: 11. This CDR3 has 16 amino acids. The CDR3 reads CASSTQQRGSDNEQFF. The CDR3 coding sequence is TGTGCCAGCAGCACCCAGCAGCGGGGGAGCGACAATGAGCAGTTCTTC. The full variable domain, in which reference TRBV5-4 and TRBJ2-1 provide the parts outside the CDR3, is ETGVTQSPTHLIKTRGQQVTLRCSSQSGHNTVSWYQQALGQGPQFIFQYYREEENGRGNFPPRFSGLQFPNYSSELNVNALELDDSALYLCASSTQQRGSDNEQFFGPGTRLTVL.

The V and J genes are TRBV14 and TRBJ1-5; D not resolved. Germline loops: CDR1 SGHDN, CDR2 FVKESK. The V end was cut by 4 bases, the J end by 4 bases, with 8 bases between. The CDR3 consists of 13 residues. The CDR3 coding sequence is TGTGCCAGCAGCCGGTTCTTAAATCAGCCCCAGCATTTT. Translating gives CASSRFLNQPQHF. Full variable domain (outside the CDR3, taken from reference TRBV14 and TRBJ1-5): EAGVTQFPSHSVIEKGQTVTLRCDPISGHDNLYWYRRVMGKEIKFLLHFVKESKQDESGMPNNRFLAERTGGTYSTLKVQPAELEDSGVYFCASSRFLNQPQHFGDGTRLSIL.